A selection of T cell receptor beta chains follows, all from one sample in a study of regulatory T cells in long-lasting Graves disease. TCRdb recomputed calls from the multiplex PCR reads with MiXCR, one row per CDR3 protein. The sample lists roughly 610,000 distinct CDR3 sequences, roughly 16% seen once, with about 17% in the top ten. The same specimen was also included in a second study, on T cells in Graves' hyperthyroidism and ophthalmopathy.

The material sequenced was peripheral blood mononuclear cells (PBMCs), taken at new diagnosis, from a patient treated with antithyroid drugs. These receptors all come from a woman between 25 and 40 years old with Graves disease. Both conserved end residues are part of each CDR3. The D gene is left open where the match is weak. Some rows have no size entry. The others give once, few or many, or a class for an expanded clone.

j_call clone_size d_call v_call cdr3_aa cdr3_nt
TRBJ1-3 once NA TRBV28 CASSLWPMGTVSSGNTIYF TGTGCCAGCAGTTTATGGCCCATGGGTACAGTCTCCTCTGGAAACACCATATATTTT
TRBJ2-5 NA NA TRBV12-3/TRBV12-4 CASSPPPGLLETQYF TGTGCCAGCAGTCCCCCCCCCGGGCTGTTAGAGACCCAGTACTTC
TRBJ1-1 NA TRBD1 TRBV11-2 CASSRADSGTGITEAFF TGCGCCAGCAGCCGGGCAGACTCCGGGACAGGGATCACTGAAGCTTTCTTT
TRBJ2-3 NA NA TRBV11-2 CASSFHLSDTQYF TGTGCCAGCAGCTTTCATCTCAGCGATACGCAGTATTTT
TRBJ1-3 few TRBD1 TRBV12-3/TRBV12-4 CASRGQGLYAGNTIYF TGTGCCAGCAGGGGACAGGGGTTATATGCTGGAAACACCATATATTTT
TRBJ2-7 many NA TRBV5-1 CASSLMSYYEQYF TGCGCCAGCAGCTTGATGTCGTACTACGAGCAGTACTTC
TRBJ2-6 few NA TRBV5-5 CASSEGPNLSGANVLTF TGTGCCAGCAGCGAAGGACCGAACCTCTCTGGGGCCAACGTCCTGACTTTC
TRBJ1-1 many TRBD1 TRBV2 CASRGQTYTEAFF TGTGCCAGCAGGGGACAGACCTACACTGAAGCTTTCTTT
TRBJ2-3 few TRBD2 TRBV10-3 CAIGRASGSDTQYF TGTGCCATCGGGAGGGCTAGCGGGAGTGATACGCAGTATTTT
TRBJ1-6 many NA TRBV7-3 CASSLLGSTNSPLHF TGTGCCAGCAGCTTATTAGGTAGTACGAATTCACCCCTCCACTTT
TRBJ2-7 NA TRBD2 TRBV11-3 CASSLTSGKGLAGIYEQYF TGTGCCAGCAGCTTAACCTCGGGCAAAGGACTAGCGGGGATCTACGAGCAGTACTTC
TRBJ2-5 many NA TRBV7-9 CASSFKGGALQETQYF TGTGCCAGCAGCTTCAAAGGCGGGGCCCTACAAGAGACCCAGTACTTC
TRBJ1-1 many NA TRBV27 CASSLGRYGNTEAFF TGTGCCAGCAGTTTAGGGCGGTATGGGAACACTGAAGCTTTCTTT
TRBJ2-1 many TRBD2 TRBV20-1 CSAKPGTSIYEQFF TGCAGTGCAAAACCCGGGACTAGTATCTATGAGCAGTTCTTC
TRBJ2-7 many TRBD1 TRBV11-3 CASSTAGGREQYF TGTGCCAGCAGCACCGCAGGGGGTCGCGAGCAGTACTTC
TRBJ2-1 NA NA TRBV18 CASSLTGRGSYNEQFF TGTGCCAGCTCCCTCACGGGTCGGGGTTCCTACAATGAGCAGTTCTTC
TRBJ2-7 few TRBD2 TRBV7-9 CASGMGSGGFYEQYF TGTGCCAGCGGGATGGGTTCGGGGGGGTTTTACGAGCAGTACTTC
TRBJ1-2 few NA TRBV6-2/TRBV6-3 CASGISGGYTF TGTGCCAGCGGGATAAGTGGGGGCTACACCTTC
TRBJ2-7 few NA TRBV2 CASSGLTGRYEQYF TGTGCCAGCAGTGGATTGACAGGAAGGTACGAGCAGTACTTC
TRBJ1-6 NA TRBD1 TRBV14 CASSLATGGTSPLHF TGTGCCAGCAGCCTCGCGACAGGGGGGACTTCACCCCTCCACTTT
TRBJ1-2 NA TRBD1 TRBV5-1 CASSWGQDYGYTF TGCGCCAGCAGCTGGGGACAGGACTATGGCTACACCTTC
TRBJ2-1 many NA TRBV3-1 CASSPERNSYNEQFF TGTGCCAGCAGCCCCGAGCGGAACTCCTACAATGAGCAGTTCTTC
TRBJ2-1 NA NA TRBV20-1 CSAKGWGFHYNEQFF TGCAGTGCGAAGGGGTGGGGGTTTCACTACAATGAGCAGTTCTTC
TRBJ2-7 NA TRBD2 TRBV2 CASGRVREQYF TGTGCGAGCGGGAGGGTAAGGGAGCAGTACTTC
TRBJ2-1 NA TRBD2 TRBV7-3 CASSPRLAEPEQFF TGTGCCAGCAGCCCGAGACTAGCGGAACCTGAGCAGTTCTTC
TRBJ1-2 many NA TRBV7-9 CASSDRAYGYTF TGTGCCAGCAGCGACAGAGCCTATGGCTACACCTTC
TRBJ1-2 many NA TRBV2 CASSDDGNGGGRGYTF TGTGCCAGCAGTGATGACGGGAACGGGGGAGGAAGAGGCTACACCTTC
TRBJ1-2 few NA TRBV19 CASSRSVGNYGYTF TGTGCCAGTAGTAGATCCGTCGGTAACTATGGCTACACCTTC
TRBJ2-5 NA NA TRBV28 CASSLVYNSETQYF TGTGCCAGCAGTTTAGTATACAATTCGGAGACCCAGTACTTC
TRBJ1-1 many NA TRBV6-2/TRBV6-3 CASSYLGISQGTEAFF TGTGCCAGCAGTTACTTAGGGATTTCCCAAGGCACTGAAGCTTTCTTT
TRBJ1-1 many NA TRBV28 CASSLTGTGKAFF TGTGCCAGCAGTTTAACGGGGACGGGAAAAGCTTTCTTT
TRBJ1-1 few NA TRBV5-6 CASSLMTHMNTEAFF TGTGCCAGCAGCTTGATGACACACATGAACACTGAAGCTTTCTTT
TRBJ2-1 many NA TRBV28 CASSSGGPYNEQFF TGTGCCAGCAGTTCGGGGGGCCCCTACAATGAGCAGTTCTTC
TRBJ2-5 NA TRBD2 TRBV9 CASSVERGGYQETQYF TGTGCCAGCAGCGTTGAGAGGGGAGGGTACCAAGAGACCCAGTACTTC
TRBJ2-7 many TRBD1 TRBV12-3/TRBV12-4 CASSTTGTGPYEQYF TGTGCCAGCAGTACCACCGGGACAGGGCCCTACGAGCAGTACTTC
TRBJ2-1 few NA TRBV6-4 CASSDWAGNNEQFF TGTGCCAGCAGTGACTGGGCGGGGAACAATGAGCAGTTCTTC
TRBJ1-3 few NA TRBV5-1 CASSLALRGTGNTIYF TGCGCCAGCAGCTTGGCCTTGAGGGGGACTGGAAACACCATATATTTT
TRBJ1-1 few NA TRBV5-4 CASSRKQGLEAFF TGTGCCAGCAGCCGCAAACAGGGCTTAGAAGCTTTCTTT
TRBJ1-2 NA NA TRBV24-1 CATSDLGGDGYTF TGTGCCACCAGTGATTTGGGGGGGGATGGCTACACCTTC
TRBJ2-1 many NA TRBV6-2/TRBV6-3 CASSSKGEQFF TGTGCCAGCAGTTCTAAGGGGGAGCAGTTCTTC